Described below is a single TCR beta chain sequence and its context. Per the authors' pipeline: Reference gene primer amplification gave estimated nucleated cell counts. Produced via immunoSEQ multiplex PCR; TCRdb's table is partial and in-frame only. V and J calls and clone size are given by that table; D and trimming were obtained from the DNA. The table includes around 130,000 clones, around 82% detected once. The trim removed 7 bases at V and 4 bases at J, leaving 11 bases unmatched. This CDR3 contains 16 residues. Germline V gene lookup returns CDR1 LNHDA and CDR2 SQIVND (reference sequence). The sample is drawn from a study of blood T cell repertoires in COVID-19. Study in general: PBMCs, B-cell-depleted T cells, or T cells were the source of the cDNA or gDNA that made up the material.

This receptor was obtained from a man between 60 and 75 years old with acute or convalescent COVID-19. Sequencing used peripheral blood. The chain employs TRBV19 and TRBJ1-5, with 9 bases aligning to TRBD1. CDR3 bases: TGTGCCAGTACTTCACCGGGACAGGGTGTGAATCAGCCCCAGCATTTT. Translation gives CASTSPGQGVNQPQHF.